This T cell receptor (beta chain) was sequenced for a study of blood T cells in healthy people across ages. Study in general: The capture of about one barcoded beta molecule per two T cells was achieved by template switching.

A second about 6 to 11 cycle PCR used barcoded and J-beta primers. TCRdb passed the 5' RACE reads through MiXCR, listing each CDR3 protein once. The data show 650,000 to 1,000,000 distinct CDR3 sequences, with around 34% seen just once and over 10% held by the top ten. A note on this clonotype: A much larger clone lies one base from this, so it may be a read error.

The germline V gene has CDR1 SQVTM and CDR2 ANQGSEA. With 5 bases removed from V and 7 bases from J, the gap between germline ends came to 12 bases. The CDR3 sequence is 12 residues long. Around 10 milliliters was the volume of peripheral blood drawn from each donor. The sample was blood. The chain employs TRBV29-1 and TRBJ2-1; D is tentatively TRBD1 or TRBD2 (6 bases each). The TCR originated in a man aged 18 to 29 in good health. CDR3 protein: CSVRGALNEQFF. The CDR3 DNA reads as TGCAGCGTTAGGGGGGCGCTGAATGAGCAGTTCTTC.